The next 10 T cell receptor beta chains were all read from a single sample in a study of T cell responses to AZD1222 COVID-19 vaccine. The repertoire was sequenced with immunoSEQ multiplex PCR; TCRdb's copy has only in-frame clones and lacks some. The table includes roughly 78,000 clones, around four fifths detected once. Source: peripheral blood, taken on day 0 of AZD1222 vaccination. These receptors were collected from an adult in good health.

The V and J genes are TRBV5-1 and TRBJ2-7; D is perhaps TRBD1 or TRBD2 (6 bases each). Germline V gives CDR1 SGHRS, CDR2 YFSETQ. The CDR3 covers 16 residues. Trimming cost V 0 bases and J 3 bases, with 16 bases left between them. This chain's CDR3 is CASSLDPGAKNYEQYF. The CDR3 DNA reads TGCGCCAGCAGCTTGGATCCGGGGGCGAAAAACTACGAGCAGTACTTC.

V and J are TRBV7-9 and TRBJ1-4, with 10 bases aligning to TRBD1. Per the germline V gene, CDR1 is SEHNR and CDR2 is FQNEAQ (reference sequence). After removal of 5 bases from V and 5 bases from J, the junction contained 5 bases not matched to a gene. There are 15 residues in the CDR3. In nucleotides, the CDR3 is TGTGCCAGCAGCCCGACGACAGGGGGCAATGAAAAACTGTTTTTT. Translation gives CASSPTTGGNEKLFF.

The gene calls are TRBV7-9 and TRBJ1-1, with unresolved D. Trimming cost V 1 base and J 4 bases, with 10 bases left between them. This CDR3 has 14 residues. Per the germline V gene, CDR1 is SEHNR and CDR2 is FQNEAQ (reference sequence). CDR3 amino acids: CASSLVARTTEAFF. CDR3 in DNA: TGTGCCAGCAGCTTAGTGGCCCGAACCACTGAAGCTTTCTTT. The whole variable domain, remainder taken from reference TRBV7-9 and TRBJ1-1, is DTGVSQNPRHKITKRGQNVTFRCDPISEHNRLYWYRQTLGQGPEFLTYFQNEAQLEKSRLLSDRFSAERPKGSFSTLEIQRTEQGDSAMYLCASSLVARTTEAFFGQGTRLTVV.

V usage is TRBV5-4 and J usage is TRBJ1-2, with TRBD1 identical over 10 bases. Germline values: CDR1 SGHNT, CDR2 YYREEE (reference sequence). The CDR3 has 14 residues. V gave up 0 bases and J gave up 10 bases; unmatched junction bases: 6. The chain's CDR3 is CASSLDGQGVDYTF. In DNA, the CDR3 is TGTGCCAGCAGCTTGGACGGACAGGGGGTGGACTACACCTTC.

V and J are TRBV5-8 and TRBJ1-3; the D is unclear. The CDR3 contains 15 residues. The ends were cut back, 4 bases at V and 0 bases at J, with 11 bases in the middle. Germline values: CDR1 SGHTS, CDR2 YDEGEE. The CDR3 reads CASSPTRVSGNTIYF. The CDR3 DNA reads as TGTGCCAGCAGCCCGACGCGGGTCTCTGGAAACACCATATATTTT.

J is TRBJ2-5 and V is TRBV3-1 (or the pseudogene TRBV3-2); D gene unclear. The CDR3 runs 11 residues. Trimming took off 5 bases at V and 3 bases at J, with 4 bases between the two ends. Germline V CDR1 and CDR2: LGHDT, YNNKEL (reference sequence). CDR3 sequence reads: CASSSKETQYF. As DNA, the CDR3 is TGTGCCAGCAGCTCAAAAGAGACCCAGTACTTC.

This clone has just one count. The chain uses TRBV18 and TRBJ2-1; 8 bases map to TRBD2. The ends lost 2 bases at V and 4 bases at J; junction bases unmatched: 1. In germline, CDR1 is KGHSH, CDR2 LQKENI. The CDR3 is made up of 14 amino acids. The chain's CDR3 is CASSPSSGYNEQFF. The CDR3 bases are TGTGCCAGCTCACCATCTAGCGGGTACAATGAGCAGTTCTTC.

The chain uses TRBV25-1 and TRBJ2-3; no definite D call. Germline V gene sequence: CDR1 MGHDK, CDR2 SYGVNS. The CDR3 is 14 amino acids. Trimming left V 7 bases short and J 1 base short, with 12 bases between. The chain's CDR3 is CASNPSEGTDTQYF. The CDR3 DNA follows: TGTGCCAGCAACCCTAGTGAGGGCACAGATACGCAGTATTTT.

This rearrangement joins TRBV10-3 to TRBJ1-5; 8 bases agree with TRBD1. V trimming: 2 bases; J trimming: 0 bases; junction bases outside the gene matches: 3. This CDR3 comprises 16 residues. Germline lookup yields CDR1 ENHRY and CDR2 SYGVKD. The CDR3 protein is CAISERTGGSNQPQHF. As DNA, the CDR3 is TGTGCCATCAGTGAGCGTACAGGGGGTAGCAATCAGCCCCAGCATTTT.

This clone was detected a few times. The J gene is TRBJ1-5, the V gene TRBV18, with D uncertain. V was clipped by 2 bases and J by 4 bases, with 18 bases between them. The CDR3 loop spans 17 amino acids. Per germline, CDR1 KGHSH and CDR2 LQKENI. The CDR3 loop reads CASSPYSGQNWNQPQHF. The CDR3 bases are TGTGCCAGCTCACCATATTCTGGTCAGAACTGGAATCAGCCCCAGCATTTT.